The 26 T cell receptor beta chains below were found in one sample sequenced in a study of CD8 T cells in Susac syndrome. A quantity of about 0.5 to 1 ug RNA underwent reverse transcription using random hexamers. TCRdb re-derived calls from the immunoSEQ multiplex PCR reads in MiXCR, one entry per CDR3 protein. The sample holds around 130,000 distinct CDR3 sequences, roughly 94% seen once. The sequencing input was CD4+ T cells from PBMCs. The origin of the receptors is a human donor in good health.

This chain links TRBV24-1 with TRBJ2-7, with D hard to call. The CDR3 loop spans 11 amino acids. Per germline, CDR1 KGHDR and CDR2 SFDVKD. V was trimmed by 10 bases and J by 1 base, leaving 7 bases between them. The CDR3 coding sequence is TGTGCCACTACAGAGTCCTACGAGCAGTACTTC. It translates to CATTESYEQYF.

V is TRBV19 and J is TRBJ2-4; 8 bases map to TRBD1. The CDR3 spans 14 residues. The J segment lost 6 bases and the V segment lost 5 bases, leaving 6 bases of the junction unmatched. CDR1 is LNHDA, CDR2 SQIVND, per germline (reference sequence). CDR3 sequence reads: CASSSETGVNIQYF. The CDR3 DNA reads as TGTGCCAGTAGTTCCGAGACAGGGGTAAACATTCAGTACTTC. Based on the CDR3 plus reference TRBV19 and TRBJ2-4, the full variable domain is DGGITQSPKYLFRKEGQNVTLSCEQNLNHDAMYWYRQDPGQGLRLIYYSQIVNDFQKGDIAEGYSVSREKKESFPLTVTSAQKNPTAFYLCASSSETGVNIQYFGAGTRLSVL.

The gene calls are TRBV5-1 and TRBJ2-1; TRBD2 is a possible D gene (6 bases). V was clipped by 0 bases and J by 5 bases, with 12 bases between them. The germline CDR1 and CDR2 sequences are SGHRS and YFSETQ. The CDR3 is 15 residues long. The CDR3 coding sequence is TGCGCCAGCAGCTTGGTGGCGGGATTGGACAATGAGCAGTTCTTC. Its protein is CASSLVAGLDNEQFF.

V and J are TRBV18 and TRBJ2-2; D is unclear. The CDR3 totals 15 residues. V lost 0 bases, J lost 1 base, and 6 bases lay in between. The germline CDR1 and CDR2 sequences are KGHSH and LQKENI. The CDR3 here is CASSPPAGNTGELFF. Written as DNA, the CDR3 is TGTGCCAGCTCACCACCAGCAGGGAACACCGGGGAGCTGTTTTTT.

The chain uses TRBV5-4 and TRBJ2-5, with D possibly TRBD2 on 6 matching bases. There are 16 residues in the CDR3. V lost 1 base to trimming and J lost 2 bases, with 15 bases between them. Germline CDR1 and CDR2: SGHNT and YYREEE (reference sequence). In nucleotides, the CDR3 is TGTGCCAGCAGCTTGCGCCTAGCGACCGATCAAGAGACCCAGTACTTC. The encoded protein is CASSLRLATDQETQYF.

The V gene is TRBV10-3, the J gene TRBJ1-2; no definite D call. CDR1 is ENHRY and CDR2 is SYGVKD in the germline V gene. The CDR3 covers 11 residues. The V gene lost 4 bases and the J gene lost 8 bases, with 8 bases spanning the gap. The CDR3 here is CAISAGSGYTF. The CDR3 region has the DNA TGTGCCATCAGTGCCGGGTCGGGCTACACCTTC.

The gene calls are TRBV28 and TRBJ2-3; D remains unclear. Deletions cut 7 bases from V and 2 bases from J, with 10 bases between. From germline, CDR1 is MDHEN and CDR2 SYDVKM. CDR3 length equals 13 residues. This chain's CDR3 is CASTRESTDTQYF. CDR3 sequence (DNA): TGTGCCAGCACTAGAGAGTCCACAGATACGCAGTATTTT.

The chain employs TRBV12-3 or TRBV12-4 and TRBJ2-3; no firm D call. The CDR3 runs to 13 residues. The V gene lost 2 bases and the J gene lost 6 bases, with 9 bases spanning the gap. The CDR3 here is CASSLTLGDTQYF. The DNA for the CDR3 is TGTGCCAGCAGTTTAACCCTCGGGGATACGCAGTATTTT.

The CDR3 loop reads CASSSLGGVSYEQFF. The CDR3 DNA reads as TGTGCCAGCAGCTCACTGGGGGGGGTAAGCTATGAGCAGTTCTTC. V gene TRBV6-5 combines with J gene TRBJ2-1; 7 bases are shared with TRBD2. CDR3 size: 15 residues. From germline, CDR1 is MNHEY and CDR2 SVGAGI. The V gene end was trimmed by 6 bases and the J gene end by 8 bases; junction bases not matched to a gene: 13.

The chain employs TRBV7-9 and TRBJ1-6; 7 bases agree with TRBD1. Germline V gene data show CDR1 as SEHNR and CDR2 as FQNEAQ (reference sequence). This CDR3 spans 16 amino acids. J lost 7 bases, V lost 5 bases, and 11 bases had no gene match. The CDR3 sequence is CASSKGTATFNSPLHF. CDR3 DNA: TGTGCCAGCAGCAAAGGGACAGCTACCTTCAATTCACCCCTCCACTTT.

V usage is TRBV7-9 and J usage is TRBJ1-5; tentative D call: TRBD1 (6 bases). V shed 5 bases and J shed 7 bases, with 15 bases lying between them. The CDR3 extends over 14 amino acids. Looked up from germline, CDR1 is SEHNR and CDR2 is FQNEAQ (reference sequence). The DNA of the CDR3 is TGTGCCAGCAGCCCACAGGGACTGGGACAGCCCCAGCATTTT. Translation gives CASSPQGLGQPQHF.

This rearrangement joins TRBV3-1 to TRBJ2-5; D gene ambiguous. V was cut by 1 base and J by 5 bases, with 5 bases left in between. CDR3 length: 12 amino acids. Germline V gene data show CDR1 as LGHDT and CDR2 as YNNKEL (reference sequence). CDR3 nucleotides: TGTGCCAGCAGCCAAGTCACGGAGACCCAGTACTTC. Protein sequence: CASSQVTETQYF.

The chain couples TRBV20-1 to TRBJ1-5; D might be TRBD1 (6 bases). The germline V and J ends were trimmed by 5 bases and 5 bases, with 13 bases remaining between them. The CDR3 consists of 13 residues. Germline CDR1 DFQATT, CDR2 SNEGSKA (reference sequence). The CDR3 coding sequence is TGCAGTGCTGCCCTCGACAGGCATCAGCCCCAGCATTTT. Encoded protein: CSAALDRHQPQHF.

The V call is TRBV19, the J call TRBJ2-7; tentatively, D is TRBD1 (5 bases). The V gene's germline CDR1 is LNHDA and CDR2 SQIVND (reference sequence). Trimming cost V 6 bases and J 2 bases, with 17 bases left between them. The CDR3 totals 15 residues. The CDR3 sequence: CASSPGAEEPYEQYF. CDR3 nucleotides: TGTGCCAGTAGCCCTGGGGCAGAAGAACCCTACGAGCAGTACTTC.

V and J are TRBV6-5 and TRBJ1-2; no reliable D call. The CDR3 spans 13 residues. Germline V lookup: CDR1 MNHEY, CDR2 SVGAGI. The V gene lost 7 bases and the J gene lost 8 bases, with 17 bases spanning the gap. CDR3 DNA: TGTGCCAGCACCCAGGAGCCGAGAGGCGGCTACACCTTC. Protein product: CASTQEPRGGYTF.

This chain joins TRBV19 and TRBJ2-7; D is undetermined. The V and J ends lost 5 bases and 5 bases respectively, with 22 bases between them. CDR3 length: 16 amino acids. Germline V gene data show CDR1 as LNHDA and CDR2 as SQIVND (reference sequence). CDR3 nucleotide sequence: TGTGCCAGTAGTTCCCCCGGTGAGCGAGCGTCACACGAGCAGTACTTC. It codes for CASSSPGERASHEQYF.

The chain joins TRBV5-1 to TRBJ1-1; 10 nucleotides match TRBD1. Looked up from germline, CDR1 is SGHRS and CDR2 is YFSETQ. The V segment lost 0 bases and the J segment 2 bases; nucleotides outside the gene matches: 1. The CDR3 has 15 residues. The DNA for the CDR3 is TGCGCCAGCAGCTTGGGGGACAGGGGTAACACTGAAGCTTTCTTT. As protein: CASSLGDRGNTEAFF.

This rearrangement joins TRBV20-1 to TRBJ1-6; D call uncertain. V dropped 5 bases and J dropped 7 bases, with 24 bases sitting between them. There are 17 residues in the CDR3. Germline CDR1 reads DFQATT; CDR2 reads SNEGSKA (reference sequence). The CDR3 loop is CSAVPELGSRWNSPLHF. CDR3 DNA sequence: TGCAGTGCTGTACCCGAACTAGGGTCCCGTTGGAATTCACCCCTCCACTTT.

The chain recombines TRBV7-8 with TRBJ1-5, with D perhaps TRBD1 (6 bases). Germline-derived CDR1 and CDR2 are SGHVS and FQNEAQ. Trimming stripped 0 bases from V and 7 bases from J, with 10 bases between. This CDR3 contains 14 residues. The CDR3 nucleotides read TGTGCCAGCAGCTTAGCGGGGGGCAGGCAGCCCCAGCATTTT. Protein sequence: CASSLAGGRQPQHF.

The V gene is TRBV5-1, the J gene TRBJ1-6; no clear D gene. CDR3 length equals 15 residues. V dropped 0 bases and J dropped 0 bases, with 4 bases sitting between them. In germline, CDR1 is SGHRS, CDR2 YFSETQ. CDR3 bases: TGCGCCAGCAGCTTGGAAAGCTCCTATAATTCACCCCTCCACTTT. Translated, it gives CASSLESSYNSPLHF.

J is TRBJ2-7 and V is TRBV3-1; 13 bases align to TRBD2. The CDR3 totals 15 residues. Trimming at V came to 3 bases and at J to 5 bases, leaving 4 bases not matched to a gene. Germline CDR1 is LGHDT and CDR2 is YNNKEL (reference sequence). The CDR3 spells CASSQGLAGTDEQYF. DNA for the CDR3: TGTGCCAGCAGCCAGGGACTAGCGGGAACGGACGAGCAGTACTTC.

The CDR3 DNA follows: TGTGCCAGCAGCTTGAGGTCAGGAGAGCAGCCCCAGCATTTT. It is translated as CASSLRSGEQPQHF. The chain combines TRBV5-6 with TRBJ1-5; D ambiguous. Germline-derived CDR1 and CDR2 are SGHDT and YYEEEE. The CDR3 runs to 14 residues. Trimming cost V 1 base and J 7 bases, with 12 bases left between them.

DNA for the CDR3: TGTGCCAGCAGCTTCCCGGTCGCGGGAGGAGAGACCCAGTACTTC. Amino acid sequence: CASSFPVAGGETQYF. The chain uses TRBV7-2 and TRBJ2-5, with TRBD2 identical over 8 bases. Germline CDR1 reads SGHTA; CDR2 reads FQGNSA. The junction had 7 bases not matched to a gene; V was cut back by 3 bases and J by 4 bases. The CDR3 length is 15 residues.

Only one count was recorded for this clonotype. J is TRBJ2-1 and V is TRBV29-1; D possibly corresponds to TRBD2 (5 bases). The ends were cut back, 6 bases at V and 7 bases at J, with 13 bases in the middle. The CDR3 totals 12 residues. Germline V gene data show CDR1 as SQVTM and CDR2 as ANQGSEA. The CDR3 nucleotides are TGCAGCGTAGGGATCGGGGAAAATGAGCAGTTCTTC. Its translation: CSVGIGENEQFF.

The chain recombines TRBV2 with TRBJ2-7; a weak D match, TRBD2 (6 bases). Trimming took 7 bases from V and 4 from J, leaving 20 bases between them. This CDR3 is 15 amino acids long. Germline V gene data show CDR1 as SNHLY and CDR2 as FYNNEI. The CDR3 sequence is CASIRLGRAGYEQYF. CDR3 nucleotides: TGTGCCAGCATTAGGTTGGGCAGGGCGGGGTACGAGCAGTACTTC.

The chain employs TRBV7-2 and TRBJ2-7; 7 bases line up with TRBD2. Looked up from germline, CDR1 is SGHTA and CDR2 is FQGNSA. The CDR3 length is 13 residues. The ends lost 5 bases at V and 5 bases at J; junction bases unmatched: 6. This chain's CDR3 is CASSHIAGDEQYF. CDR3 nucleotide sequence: TGTGCCAGCAGCCATATTGCGGGGGACGAGCAGTACTTC. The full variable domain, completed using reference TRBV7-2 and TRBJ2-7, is GAGVSQSPSNKVTEKGKDVELRCDPISGHTALYWYRQSLGQGLEFLIYFQGNSAPDKSGLPSDRFSAERTGGSVSTLTIQRTQQEDSAVYLCASSHIAGDEQYFGPGTRLTVT.